This section outlines one TCR beta chain sequence together with its context. This sample stems from a study of shared clonotypes between healthy human individuals. Across the whole study: CD4 naive cells filled three plates per donor, CD4 memory three, CD8 naive two and CD8 memory one.

Sorted-subset replicate PCR reactions were performed with 150 to 200 ng DNA, corresponding to roughly 29,000 T cell genomes. Only in-frame clones appear in the TCRdb table, and some are missing; sequencing was by immunoSEQ multiplex PCR. The table has millions of clones, about 95% seen once. The naive CD8 fraction comprised CD45RO-negative cells positively selected for CCR7 and excluded terminally differentiated effector memory CD45RA+ cells. The junction had 0 bases not matched to a gene; V was cut back by 0 bases and J by 1 base. This CDR3 has 16 amino acids. CDR1 and CDR2 from the germline V gene are LGHNA and YNFKEQ.

The sample taken for sequencing was naive CD8+ T cells sorted from blood. This clonotype was obtained from a man between 18 and 35 years old in good health. This rearrangement joins TRBV4-2 to TRBJ2-5, with 12 bases fitting TRBD2. As DNA, the CDR3 is TGTGCCAGCAGCCAAGAGACTAGCGGGGGCCAAGAGACCCAGTACTTC. It yields the protein CASSQETSGGQETQYF.